This T cell receptor (beta chain) was recovered during a study of blood T cell repertoires in COVID-19. On the study more broadly: Material from acute and convalescent COVID-19 was sourced from the United States, Italy and Spain.

The method was immunoSEQ multiplex PCR; TCRdb's version includes in-frame clones alone and lacks a portion of them. The sample includes about 80,000 clones, 70% to 90% of them seen just once. The CDR3 sequence is 15 residues long. CDR1 SGHTS and CDR2 YDEGEE come from the germline V gene. Trimming cost V 0 bases and J 7 bases, with 11 bases left between them. Sequencing was done on a sample of peripheral blood. This receptor was obtained from an elderly woman with acute or convalescent COVID-19. The chain has TRBV5-8 and TRBJ1-6; D gene ambiguous. DNA for the CDR3: TGTGCCAGCAGCTTGGCCGCTGGCGGGAATTCACCCCTCCACTTT. Translating gives CASSLAAGGNSPLHF.